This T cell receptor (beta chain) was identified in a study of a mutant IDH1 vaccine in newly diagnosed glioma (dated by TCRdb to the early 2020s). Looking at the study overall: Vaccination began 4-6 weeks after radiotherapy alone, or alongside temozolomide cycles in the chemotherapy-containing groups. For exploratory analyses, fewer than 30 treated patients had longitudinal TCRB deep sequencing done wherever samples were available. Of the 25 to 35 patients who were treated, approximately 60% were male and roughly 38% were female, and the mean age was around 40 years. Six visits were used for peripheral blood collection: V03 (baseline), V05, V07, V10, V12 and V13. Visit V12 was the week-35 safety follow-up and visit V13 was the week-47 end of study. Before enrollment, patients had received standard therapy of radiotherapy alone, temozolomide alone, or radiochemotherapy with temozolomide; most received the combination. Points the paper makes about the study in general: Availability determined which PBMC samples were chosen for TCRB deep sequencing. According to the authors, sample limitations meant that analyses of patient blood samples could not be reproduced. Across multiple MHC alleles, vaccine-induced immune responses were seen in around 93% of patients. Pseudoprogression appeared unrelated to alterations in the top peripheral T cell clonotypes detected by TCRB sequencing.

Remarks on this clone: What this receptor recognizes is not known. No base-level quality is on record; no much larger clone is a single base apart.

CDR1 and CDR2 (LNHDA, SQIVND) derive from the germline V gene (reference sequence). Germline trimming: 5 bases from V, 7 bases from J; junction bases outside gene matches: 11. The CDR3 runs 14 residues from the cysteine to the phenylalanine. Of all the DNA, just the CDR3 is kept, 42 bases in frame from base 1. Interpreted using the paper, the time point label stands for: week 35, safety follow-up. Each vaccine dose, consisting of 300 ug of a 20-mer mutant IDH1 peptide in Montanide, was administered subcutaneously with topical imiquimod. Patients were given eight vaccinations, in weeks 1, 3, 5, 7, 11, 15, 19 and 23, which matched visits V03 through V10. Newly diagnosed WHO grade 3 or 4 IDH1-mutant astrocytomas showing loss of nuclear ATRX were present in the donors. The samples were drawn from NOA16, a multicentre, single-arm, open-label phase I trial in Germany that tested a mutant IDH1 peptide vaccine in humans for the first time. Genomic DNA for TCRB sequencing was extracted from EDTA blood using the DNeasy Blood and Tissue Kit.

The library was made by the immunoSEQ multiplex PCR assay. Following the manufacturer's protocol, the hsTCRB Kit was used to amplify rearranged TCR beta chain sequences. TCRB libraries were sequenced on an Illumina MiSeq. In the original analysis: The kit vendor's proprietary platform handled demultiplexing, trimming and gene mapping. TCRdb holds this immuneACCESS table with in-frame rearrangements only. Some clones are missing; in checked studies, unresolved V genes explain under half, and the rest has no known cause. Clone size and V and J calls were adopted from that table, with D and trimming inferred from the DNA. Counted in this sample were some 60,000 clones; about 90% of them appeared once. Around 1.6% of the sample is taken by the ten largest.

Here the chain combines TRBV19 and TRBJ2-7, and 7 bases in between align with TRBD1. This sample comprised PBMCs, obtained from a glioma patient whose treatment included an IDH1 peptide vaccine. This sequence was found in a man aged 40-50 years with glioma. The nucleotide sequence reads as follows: TGTGCCAGTAGTGCGACGGACAGGCGGCGGGAGCAGTACTTC. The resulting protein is CASSATDRRREQYF.